Following are 9 T cell receptor beta chains from one sample sequenced in a study of blood T cell repertoires in COVID-19 (TCRdb year 2020). Library preparation employed the immunoSEQ multiplex PCR assay. Entries here come from immuneACCESS through TCRdb and include only in-frame sequences with V and J called. Some clones fail to appear in such tables; in the studies checked, an unresolved V gene covers under half of the shortfall, and the cause of the remainder is unknown. The sample records 140,000 to 150,000 clones, roughly 79% of which are singletons. 8.2% of the sample is held by the ten biggest clonotypes. Sequencing input: peripheral blood. These receptors all come from a human donor in a cohort sampled during active COVID-19.

The chain employs TRBV6-5 and TRBJ2-7; TRBD1 agrees at 10 bases. Per the germline V gene, CDR1 is MNHEY and CDR2 is SVGAGI. Unmatched junction bases numbered 8, after V lost 5 bases and J lost 4 bases. This CDR3 contains 15 residues. CDR3 nucleotide sequence: TGTGCCAGCAGTACAGGACAGGGGGTATTTTACGAGCAGTACTTC. Its translation is CASSTGQGVFYEQYF.

The chain recombines TRBV18 with TRBJ2-6, with D unresolved. V was cut by 3 bases and J by 0 bases, with 3 bases left in between. The CDR3 contains 14 residues. From germline, CDR1 is KGHSH and CDR2 LQKENI. CDR3 residues: CASSPRSGANVLTF. In DNA form, the CDR3 reads TGTGCCAGCTCACCCCGCTCTGGGGCCAACGTCCTGACTTTC.

The CDR3 DNA reads TGTGCCAGCAGCTTAAGGGGGACAGGGCCCTACGAGCAGTACTTC. This translates into CASSLRGTGPYEQYF. V usage is TRBV11-3 and J usage is TRBJ2-7, with 9 bases aligning to TRBD1. The CDR3 contains 15 residues. Unmatched junction bases numbered 4, after V lost 2 bases and J lost 2 bases. Germline CDR1 SGHNT, CDR2 YENEEA.

The V call is TRBV29-1, the J call TRBJ2-3; tentative D call: TRBD1 (6 bases). The CDR3 extends over 15 amino acids. Per germline, CDR1 SQVTM and CDR2 ANQGSEA. The V end lost 6 bases, the J end lost 4 bases, and 20 bases lay between the germline ends. This CDR3 is CSVQRIAGVPDTQYF. The CDR3 nucleotides are TGCAGCGTACAGAGAATAGCAGGGGTGCCAGATACGCAGTATTTT.

The V and J genes are TRBV13 and TRBJ1-2, with TRBD1 as a possible D gene (5 bases). Germline-derived CDR1 and CDR2 are PRHDT and FYEKMQ (reference sequence). The CDR3 extends over 15 amino acids. V was cut by 2 bases and J by 5 bases, with 15 bases left in between. The CDR3 loop reads CASSLLDTVNYGYTF. Here the CDR3 DNA reads TGTGCCAGCAGCTTATTGGACACGGTCAATTATGGCTACACCTTC.

V gene TRBV13 combines with J gene TRBJ1-2, with no clear D. The V end was cut by 0 bases, the J end by 3 bases, with 8 bases between. This CDR3 is 14 amino acids long. CDR1 is PRHDT and CDR2 is FYEKMQ in the germline V gene (reference sequence). CDR3 DNA: TGTGCCAGCAGCTTAGGGCCAGGCCACTATGGCTACACCTTC. Its translation is CASSLGPGHYGYTF.

V gene TRBV9 combines with J gene TRBJ2-3; TRBD2 might be the D (5 bases). The germline CDR1 and CDR2 sequences are SGDLS and YYNGEE. V lost 0 bases to trimming and J lost 4 bases, with 9 bases between them. The length of the CDR3 is 14 residues. CDR3 coding DNA: TGTGCCAGCAGCGTAGTCGTAGCGCCAGATACGCAGTATTTT. Translated: CASSVVVAPDTQYF. Drawing the rest from reference TRBV9 and TRBJ2-3, the complete variable domain is DSGVTQTPKHLITATGQRVTLRCSPRSGDLSVYWYQQSLDQGLQFLIQYYNGEERAKGNILERFSAQQFPDLHSELNLSSLELGDSALYFCASSVVVAPDTQYFGPGTRLTVL.

This clone is a singleton in its sample. The chain carries TRBV6-2 or TRBV6-3 and TRBJ1-2; D is perhaps TRBD1 (6 bases). Germline lookup yields CDR1 MNHEY and CDR2 SVGEGT. V was cut by 5 bases and J by 0 bases, with 16 bases left in between. There are 16 residues in the CDR3. CDR3 nucleotides: TGTGCCAGCAGTGACACAGGGTCCGTACCTAACTATGGCTACACCTTC. This gives the protein CASSDTGSVPNYGYTF.

The chain uses TRBV5-6 and TRBJ1-4; perhaps TRBD1 as D (5 bases). Germline V gene sequence: CDR1 SGHDT, CDR2 YYEEEE. This CDR3 has 15 residues. Trimming stripped 1 base from V and 6 bases from J, with 13 bases between. The CDR3 loop is CASSLWGRQYEKLFF. In nucleotides, the CDR3 is TGTGCCAGCAGCTTGTGGGGCAGACAATATGAAAAACTGTTTTTT.